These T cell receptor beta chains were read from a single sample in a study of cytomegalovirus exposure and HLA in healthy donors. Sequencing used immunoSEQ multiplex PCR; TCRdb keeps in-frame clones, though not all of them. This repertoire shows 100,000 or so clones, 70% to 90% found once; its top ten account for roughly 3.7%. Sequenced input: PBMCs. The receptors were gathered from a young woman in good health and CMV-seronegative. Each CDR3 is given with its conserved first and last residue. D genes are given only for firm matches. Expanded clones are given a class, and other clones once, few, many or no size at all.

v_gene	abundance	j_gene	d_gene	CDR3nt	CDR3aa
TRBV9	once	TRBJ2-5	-	TGTGCCAGCAGCTCAGGGTCCCAAGAGACCCAGTACTTC	CASSSGSQETQYF
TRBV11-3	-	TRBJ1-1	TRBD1	TGTGCCAGCAGCAGCCCGGGACAGGGGATAACTGAAGCTTTCTTT	CASSSPGQGITEAFF
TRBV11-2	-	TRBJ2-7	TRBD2	TGTGCCAGCAGCTCGCTCCCTAGCGGGGTTCGGCACGAGCAGTACTTC	CASSSLPSGVRHEQYF
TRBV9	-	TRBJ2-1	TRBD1	TGTGCCAGCAGCGGGACAGGGAAGGAAGCGTACAATGAGCAGTTCTTC	CASSGTGKEAYNEQFF
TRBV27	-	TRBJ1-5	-	TGTGCCAGCACCCCAATAGATCAGCCCCAGCATTTT	CASTPIDQPQHF
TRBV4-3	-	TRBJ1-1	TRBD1	TGCGCCAGCAGCCAACGGACAGGGTCGAACACTGAAGCTTTCTTT	CASSQRTGSNTEAFF
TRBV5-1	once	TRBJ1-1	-	TGCGCCAGCAGCTTCGGGGGGCTGGGTGACACTGAAGCTTTCTTT	CASSFGGLGDTEAFF
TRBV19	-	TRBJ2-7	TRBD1	TGTGCCAGTAGTATAGATCTGGGACAGGGAGGCACCTACGAGCAGTACTTC	CASSIDLGQGGTYEQYF
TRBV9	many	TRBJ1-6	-	TGTGCCAGCAGTGGCTCGAATTCACCCCTCCACTTT	CASSGSNSPLHF
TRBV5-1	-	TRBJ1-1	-	TGCGCCAGCAGCTCACAACCAGGACAATTGAACACTGAAGCTTTCTTT	CASSSQPGQLNTEAFF
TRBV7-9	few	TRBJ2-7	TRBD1	TGTGCCAGCAGCCAGGGACAGGGTATCTACGAGCAGTACTTC	CASSQGQGIYEQYF
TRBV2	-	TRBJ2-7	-	TGTGCCAGCAGCCAGCGGCCCAGCTCCTACGAGCAGTACTTC	CASSQRPSSYEQYF
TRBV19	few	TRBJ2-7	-	TGTGCCAGTAGTGGGCACTACGAGCAGTACTTC	CASSGHYEQYF
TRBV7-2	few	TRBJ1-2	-	TGTGCCAGCACGATACAGGGATCGGGCTACACCTTC	CASTIQGSGYTF
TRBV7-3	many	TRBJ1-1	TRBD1	TGTGCCAGCAGCTTAACCCTTCTAGGGGGCGGGGTCACTGAAGCTTTCTTT	CASSLTLLGGGVTEAFF
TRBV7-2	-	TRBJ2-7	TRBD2	TGTGCCAGCAGCAAAAGGAGCGGGGCCCCCTACGAGCAGTACTTC	CASSKRSGAPYEQYF
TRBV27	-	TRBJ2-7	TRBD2	TGTGCCAGCAGTTCATTAGCGGGAGGGCCCTACGAGCAGTACTTC	CASSSLAGGPYEQYF
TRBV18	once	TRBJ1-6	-	TGTGCCAGCTCAACATCCCGGGGGGTCAATTCACCCCTCCACTTT	CASSTSRGVNSPLHF
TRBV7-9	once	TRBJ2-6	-	TGTGCCAGCAGCTTAGACGGGACTGGGGCCAACGTCCTGACTTTC	CASSLDGTGANVLTF
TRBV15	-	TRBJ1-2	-	TGTGCCACCAGCAGAGTAACGGGGATCCACCGTGGCTACACCTTC	CATSRVTGIHRGYTF
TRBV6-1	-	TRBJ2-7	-	TGTGCCAGCAGTGAACGGGAACGAGAGATCTACGAGCAGTACTTC	CASSEREREIYEQYF
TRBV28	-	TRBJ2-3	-	TGTGCCAGCAGTACAGTTCAACCGGGCACAGATACGCAGTATTTT	CASSTVQPGTDTQYF
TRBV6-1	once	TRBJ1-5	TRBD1	TGTGCCAGCACCTACACAGGGGACCAGCCCCAGCATTTT	CASTYTGDQPQHF
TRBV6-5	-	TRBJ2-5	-	TGTGCCAGCAGTTACTCAGGGCGAGGGGAGACCCAGTACTTC	CASSYSGRGETQYF
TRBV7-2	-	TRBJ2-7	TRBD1	TGTGCCAGCAGCAACCGACAGGGAAGCATCTACGAGCAGTACTTC	CASSNRQGSIYEQYF
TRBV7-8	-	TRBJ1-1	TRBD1	TGTGCCAGCAGCCTAAAACGCTTCGGACAGGTCAACACTGAAGCTTTCTTT	CASSLKRFGQVNTEAFF
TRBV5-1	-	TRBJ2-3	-	TGCGCCAGCAGCTCAGGGCAGGGGGGCGATACGCAGTATTTT	CASSSGQGGDTQYF
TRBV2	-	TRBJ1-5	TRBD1	TGTGCCAGTCAAACCGGGACAGCCAATAATCAGCCCCAGCATTTT	CASQTGTANNQPQHF
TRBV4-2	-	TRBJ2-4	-	TGTGCCAGCAGCCAAGATCAAGGGGGTCAAAACATTCAGTACTTC	CASSQDQGGQNIQYF
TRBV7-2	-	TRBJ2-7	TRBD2	TGTGCCAGCAGCCCTGCTAGCGGACCTTACGAGCAGTACTTC	CASSPASGPYEQYF
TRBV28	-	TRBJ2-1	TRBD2	TGTGCCAGCAGTCCGGGACTAGCGGGAGGAGGGGTGCAGTTCTTC	CASSPGLAGGGVQFF
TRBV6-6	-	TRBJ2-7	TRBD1	TGTGCCAGCAGCCCCAACCGGGACAGGGAGTTTTACGAGCAGTACTTC	CASSPNRDREFYEQYF
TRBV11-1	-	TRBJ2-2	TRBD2	TGTGCCAGCAGTCTCGGGACTAGCGGGGGCGGGGAGCTGTTTTTT	CASSLGTSGGGELFF
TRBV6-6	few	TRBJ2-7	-	TGTGCCAGCAATTCGGCCGGCAGGGTCTCCTACGAGCAGTACTTC	CASNSAGRVSYEQYF
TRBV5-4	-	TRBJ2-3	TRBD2	TGTGCCAGCAGCTTGGGAGCGGGGGACCCCACAGATACGCAGTATTTT	CASSLGAGDPTDTQYF
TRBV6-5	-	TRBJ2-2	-	TGTGCCAGCAAAACGGTTGTGGGGGAGCTGTTTTTT	CASKTVVGELFF
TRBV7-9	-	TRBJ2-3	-	TGTGCCAGCAGCCCCTTGTGGGGAGTGGGTGGTGTCGATACGCAGTATTTT	CASSPLWGVGGVDTQYF
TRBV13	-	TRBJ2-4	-	TGTGCCAGCAGCCTCAAGACAGCTCTAGCCAAAAACATTCAGTACTTC	CASSLKTALAKNIQYF
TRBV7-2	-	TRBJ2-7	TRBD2	TGTGCCAGCAGCCCTGGGGGAGCGGGGTTCTACGAGCAGTACTTC	CASSPGGAGFYEQYF
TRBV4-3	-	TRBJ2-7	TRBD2	TGCGCCAGCAGCCAAATAGCGGGGGAGGGCTACGAGCAGTACTTC	CASSQIAGEGYEQYF
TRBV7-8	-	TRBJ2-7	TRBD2	TGTGCCAGCAGCCCCAGGATAGCGGGAGGGTACGAGCAGTACTTC	CASSPRIAGGYEQYF
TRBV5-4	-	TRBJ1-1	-	TGTGCCAGCAGGAGCTGGGGGCGCTTGACTGAAGCTTTCTTT	CASRSWGRLTEAFF
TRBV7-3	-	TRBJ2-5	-	TGTGCCAGCAGCTTAGACGTAAGGGGCGGGGTAGAGACCCAGTACTTC	CASSLDVRGGVETQYF
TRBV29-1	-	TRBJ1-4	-	TGCAGCGTTTCCCTTGGGGGCGGCGAAAAACTGTTTTTT	CSVSLGGGEKLFF
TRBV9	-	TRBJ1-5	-	TGTGCCAGCAGGGGGGCGAGTCAACTAAATCAGCCCCAGCATTTT	CASRGASQLNQPQHF
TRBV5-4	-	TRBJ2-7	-	TGTGCCAGCAGCTTGGCCCTCGAGCAGTACTTC	CASSLALEQYF
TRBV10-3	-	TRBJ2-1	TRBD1	TGTGCCATCTGGGGGGGGCGGGACAGGGGTAACAATGAGCAGTTCTTC	CAIWGGRDRGNNEQFF
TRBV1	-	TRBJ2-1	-	TGCACCAGCAGCCAAGATGCTTGGAAGCGTAATGAGCAGTTCTTC	CTSSQDAWKRNEQFF
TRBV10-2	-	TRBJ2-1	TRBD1	TGCGCCAGCAGTGACCCGGGACAGGGGGCATACAATGAGCAGTTCTTC	CASSDPGQGAYNEQFF
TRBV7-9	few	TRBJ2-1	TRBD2	TGTGCCACCGACCTAGCGGCGAGGACCTACAATGAGCAGTTCTTC	CATDLAARTYNEQFF
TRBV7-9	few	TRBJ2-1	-	TGTGCCAGCAGCTTAGCGCAGGGCTACAATGAGCAGTTCTTC	CASSLAQGYNEQFF
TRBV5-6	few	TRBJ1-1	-	TGTGCCAGCAGCTTGCCCGGGTCGAACACTGAAGCTTTCTTT	CASSLPGSNTEAFF
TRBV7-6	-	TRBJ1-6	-	TGTGCCAGCAGCCTCGGACAGACGCCTACTTCACCCCTCCACTTT	CASSLGQTPTSPLHF